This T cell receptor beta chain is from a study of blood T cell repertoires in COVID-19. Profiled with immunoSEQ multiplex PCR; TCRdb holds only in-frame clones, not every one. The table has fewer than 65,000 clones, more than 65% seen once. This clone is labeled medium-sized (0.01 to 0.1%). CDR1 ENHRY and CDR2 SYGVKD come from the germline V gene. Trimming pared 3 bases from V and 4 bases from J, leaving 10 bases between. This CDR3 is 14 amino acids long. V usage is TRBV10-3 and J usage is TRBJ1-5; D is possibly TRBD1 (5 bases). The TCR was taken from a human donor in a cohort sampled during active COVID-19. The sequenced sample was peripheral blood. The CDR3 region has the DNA TGTGCCATCAGTGAAACAAGGGGTAATCAGCCCCAGCATTTT. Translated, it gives CAISETRGNQPQHF.